The T cell receptor beta chain under discussion was sequenced for a study of cytomegalovirus exposure and HLA in healthy donors. PCR primers comprised 60 Vbeta and 13 Jbeta primers. Profiling relied on immunoSEQ multiplex PCR, and the TCRdb table lists in-frame clones only, not all of them. The listing records roughly 40,000 clones. The V gene's germline CDR1 is GTSNPN and CDR2 SVGIG (reference sequence). V shed 5 bases, J shed 11 bases, and the junction held 10 bases outside the gene matches. CDR3 length: 13 amino acids. Findings and limits, study-wide: Within the data, a cluster of highly shared sequence variants was likely a sequencing artifact.

Worth noting for this clone: Antigen specificity is unknown.

The sample was PBMCs. This receptor was identified in a man aged 35-49 years in good health and CMV-seropositive. The chain uses TRBV30 and TRBJ2-5; 11 nucleotides agree with TRBD1. The CDR3 loop is CAWAGQGASGQYF. The CDR3 DNA reads as TGTGCCTGGGCCGGACAGGGGGCGTCGGGGCAGTACTTC.